This T cell receptor (beta chain) was captured in a study of T cell repertoires in cytomegalovirus infection. TCRdb itself ran the reads through MiXCR, one entry per CDR3 protein. The table records almost 550,000 distinct CDR3 sequences, 15% to 20% of them present only once. V shed 2 bases, J shed 3 bases, and the junction held 13 bases outside the gene matches. Germline V gives CDR1 DFQATT, CDR2 SNEGSKA (reference sequence). This CDR3 is built from 17 residues. This clonotype was counted between two and nine times. The TCR originated in a human donor in good health (CMV status not recorded). Some clones in this sample may be carry-over from other donors' samples. The sequencing input was CD8+ T cells from PBMCs. The chain uses TRBV20-1 and TRBJ2-1, with 7 bases that match TRBD1. CDR3 in amino acids: CSARPYLGQPGYNEQFF. The CDR3 DNA reads TGCAGTGCTAGACCCTACCTGGGACAGCCGGGCTACAATGAGCAGTTCTTC.